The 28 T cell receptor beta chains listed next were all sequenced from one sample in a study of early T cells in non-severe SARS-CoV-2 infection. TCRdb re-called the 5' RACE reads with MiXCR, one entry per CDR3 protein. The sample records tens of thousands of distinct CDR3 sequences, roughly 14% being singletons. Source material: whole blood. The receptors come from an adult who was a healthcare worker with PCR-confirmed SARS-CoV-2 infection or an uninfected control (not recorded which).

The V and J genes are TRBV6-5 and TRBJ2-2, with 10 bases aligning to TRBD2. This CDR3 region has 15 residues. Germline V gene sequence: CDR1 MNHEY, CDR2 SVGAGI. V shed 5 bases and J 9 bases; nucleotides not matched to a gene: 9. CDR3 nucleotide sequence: TGTGCCAGCAGTGTGACTAGCGGGCCCCGCAGGGAGCTGTTTTTT. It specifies CASSVTSGPRRELFF.

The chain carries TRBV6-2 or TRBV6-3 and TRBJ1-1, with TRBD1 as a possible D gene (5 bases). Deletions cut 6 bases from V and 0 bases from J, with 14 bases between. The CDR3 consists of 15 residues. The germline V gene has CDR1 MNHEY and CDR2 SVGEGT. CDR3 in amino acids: CASRDIRLMNTEAFF. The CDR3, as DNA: TGTGCCAGCAGGGACATTCGTCTTATGAACACTGAAGCTTTCTTT.

The CDR3 sequence: CASSSVIRNQPQHF. The CDR3, as DNA: TGTGCCAGCAGTTCCGTGATCCGCAATCAGCCCCAGCATTTT. The V gene is TRBV28, the J gene TRBJ1-5; D not resolved. The V end lost 4 bases, the J end lost 2 bases, and 9 bases lay between the germline ends. CDR1 and CDR2 (germline): MDHEN, SYDVKM. The CDR3 loop spans 14 amino acids.

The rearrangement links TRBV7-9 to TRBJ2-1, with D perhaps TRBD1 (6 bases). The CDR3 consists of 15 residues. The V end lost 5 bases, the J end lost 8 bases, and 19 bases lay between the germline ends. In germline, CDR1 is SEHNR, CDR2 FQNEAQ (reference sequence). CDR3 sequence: CASSMTGTRGDEQFF. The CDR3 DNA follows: TGTGCCAGCAGCATGACCGGGACAAGGGGAGATGAGCAGTTCTTC.

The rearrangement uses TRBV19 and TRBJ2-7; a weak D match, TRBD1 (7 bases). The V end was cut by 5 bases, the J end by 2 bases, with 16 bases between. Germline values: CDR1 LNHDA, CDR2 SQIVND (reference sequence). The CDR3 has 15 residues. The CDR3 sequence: CASSVFGGGPYEQYF. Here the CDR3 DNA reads TGTGCCAGTAGTGTATTTGGAGGGGGCCCCTACGAGCAGTACTTC.

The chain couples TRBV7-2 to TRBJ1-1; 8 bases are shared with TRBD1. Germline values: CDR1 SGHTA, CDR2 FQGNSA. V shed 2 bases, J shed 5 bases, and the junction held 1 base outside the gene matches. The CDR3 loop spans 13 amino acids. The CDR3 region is CASSLRQGTEAFF. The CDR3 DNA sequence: TGTGCCAGCAGCTTAAGACAGGGGACTGAAGCTTTCTTT.

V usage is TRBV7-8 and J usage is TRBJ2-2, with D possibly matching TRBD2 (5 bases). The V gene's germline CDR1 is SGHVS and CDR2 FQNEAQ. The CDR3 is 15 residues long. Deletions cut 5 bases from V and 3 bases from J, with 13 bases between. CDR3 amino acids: CASSPWTSYTGELFF. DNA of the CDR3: TGTGCCAGCAGCCCCTGGACTTCCTACACCGGGGAGCTGTTTTTT.

Here the CDR3 DNA reads TGCGCCGCACGGTTGCTCCCTACGACCTCCTACAATGAGCAGTTCTTC. This gives the protein CAARLLPTTSYNEQFF. The chain links TRBV10-1 to TRBJ2-1; D is uncertain. Trimming stripped 11 bases from V and 0 bases from J, with 20 bases between. Germline values: CDR1 WNHNN, CDR2 SYGVQD (reference sequence). This CDR3 region has 16 residues.

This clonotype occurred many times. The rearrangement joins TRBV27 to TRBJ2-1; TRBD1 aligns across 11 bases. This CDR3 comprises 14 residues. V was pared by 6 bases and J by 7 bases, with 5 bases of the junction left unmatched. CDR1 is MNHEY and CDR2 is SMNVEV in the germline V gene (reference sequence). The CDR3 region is CASSLGTGGNEQFF. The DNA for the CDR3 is TGTGCCAGCAGCCTCGGGACAGGGGGGAATGAGCAGTTCTTC.

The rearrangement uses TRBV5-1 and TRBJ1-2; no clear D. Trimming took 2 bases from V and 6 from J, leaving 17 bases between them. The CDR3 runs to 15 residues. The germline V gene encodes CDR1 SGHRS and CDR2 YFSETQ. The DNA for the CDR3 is TGCGCCAGCAGCTTCTCCCCCCCGTTGTCGGATGGCTACACCTTC. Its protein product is CASSFSPPLSDGYTF.

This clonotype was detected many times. CDR3 in DNA: TGCGCCAGCAGTGTATCGTCGAACACTGAAGCTTTCTTT. This encodes CASSVSSNTEAFF. This chain uses TRBV10-1 with TRBJ1-1; D gene ambiguous. V lost 4 bases, J lost 1 base, and 7 bases lay in between. The CDR3 is 13 residues long. Germline V lookup: CDR1 WNHNN, CDR2 SYGVQD (reference sequence).

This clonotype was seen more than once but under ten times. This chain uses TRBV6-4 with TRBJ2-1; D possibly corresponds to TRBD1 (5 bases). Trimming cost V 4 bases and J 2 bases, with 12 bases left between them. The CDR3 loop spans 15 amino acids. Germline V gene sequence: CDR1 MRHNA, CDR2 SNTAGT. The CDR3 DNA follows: TGTGCCAGCAGTGTTGGGGCAGGGACCTACAATGAGCAGTTCTTC. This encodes CASSVGAGTYNEQFF.

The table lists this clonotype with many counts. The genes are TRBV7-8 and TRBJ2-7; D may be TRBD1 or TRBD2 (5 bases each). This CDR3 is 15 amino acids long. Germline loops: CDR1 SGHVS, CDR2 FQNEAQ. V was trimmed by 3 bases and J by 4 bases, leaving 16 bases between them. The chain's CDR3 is CASSLGLRELYEQYF. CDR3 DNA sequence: TGTGCCAGCAGCTTGGGGCTTCGGGAACTTTACGAGCAGTACTTC.

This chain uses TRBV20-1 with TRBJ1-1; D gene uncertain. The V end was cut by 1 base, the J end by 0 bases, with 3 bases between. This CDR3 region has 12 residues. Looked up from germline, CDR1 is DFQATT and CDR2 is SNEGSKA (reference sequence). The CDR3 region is CSARVMNTEAFF. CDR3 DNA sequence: TGCAGTGCTAGAGTCATGAACACTGAAGCTTTCTTT.

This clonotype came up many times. CDR3 loop: CASMPGYTGELFF. The CDR3 DNA follows: TGCGCCAGCATGCCCGGGTACACCGGGGAGCTGTTTTTT. This chain links TRBV5-1 with TRBJ2-2; D ambiguous. This CDR3 spans 13 amino acids. Per the germline V gene, CDR1 is SGHRS and CDR2 is YFSETQ. V lost 6 bases and J lost 3, with 9 bases in between.

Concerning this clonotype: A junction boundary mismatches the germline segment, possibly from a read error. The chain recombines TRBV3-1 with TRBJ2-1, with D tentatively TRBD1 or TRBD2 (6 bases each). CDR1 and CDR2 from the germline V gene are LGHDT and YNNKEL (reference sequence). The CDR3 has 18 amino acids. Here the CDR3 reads CASSQVLAAAVGDKEQFF. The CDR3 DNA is TGTGCCAGCAGCCAAGTATTAGCGGCCGCTGTAGGGGACAAAGAGCAGTTCTTC.

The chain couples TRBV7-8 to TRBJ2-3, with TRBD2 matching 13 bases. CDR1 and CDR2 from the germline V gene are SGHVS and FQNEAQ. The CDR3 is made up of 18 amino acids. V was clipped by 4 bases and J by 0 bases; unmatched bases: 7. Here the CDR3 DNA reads TGTGCCAGCAGCTCCCTGACTAGCGGGGGGATTAGCACAGATACGCAGTATTTT. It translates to CASSSLTSGGISTDTQYF.

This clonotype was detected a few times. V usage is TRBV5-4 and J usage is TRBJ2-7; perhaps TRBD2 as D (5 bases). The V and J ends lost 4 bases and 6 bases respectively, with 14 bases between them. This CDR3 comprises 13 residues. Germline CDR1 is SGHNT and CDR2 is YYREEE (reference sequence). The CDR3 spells CASSPRGESEQYF. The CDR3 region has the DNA TGTGCCAGCAGCCCCCGGGGTGAATCCGAGCAGTACTTC.

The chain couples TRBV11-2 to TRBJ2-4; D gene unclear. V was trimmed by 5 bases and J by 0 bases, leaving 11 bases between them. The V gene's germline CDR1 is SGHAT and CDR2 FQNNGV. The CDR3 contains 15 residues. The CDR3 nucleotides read TGTGCCAGCAGCCACCCGGACGGAGCCAAAAACATTCAGTACTTC. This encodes CASSHPDGAKNIQYF.

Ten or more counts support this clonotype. CDR3 sequence reads: CASSEGAMERWNEQFF. The DNA for the CDR3 is TGTGCCAGCAGTGAAGGGGCTATGGAGCGGTGGAATGAGCAGTTCTTC. The rearrangement links TRBV2 to TRBJ2-1; possible D gene TRBD2, 5 bases. V gave up 1 base and J gave up 7 bases, with 17 bases separating them. This CDR3 has 16 residues. CDR1 SNHLY and CDR2 FYNNEI come from the germline V gene.

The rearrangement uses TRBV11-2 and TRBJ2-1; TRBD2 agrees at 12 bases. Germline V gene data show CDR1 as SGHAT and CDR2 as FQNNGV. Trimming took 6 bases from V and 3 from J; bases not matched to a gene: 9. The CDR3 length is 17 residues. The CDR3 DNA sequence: TGTGCCAGCAGTCAAGCACAACTAGCGGGGGGCTACAATGAGCAGTTCTTC. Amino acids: CASSQAQLAGGYNEQFF.

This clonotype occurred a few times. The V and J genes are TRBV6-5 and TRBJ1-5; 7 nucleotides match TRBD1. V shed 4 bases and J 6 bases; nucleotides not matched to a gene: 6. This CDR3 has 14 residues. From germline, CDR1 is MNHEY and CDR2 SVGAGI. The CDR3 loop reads CASSWGQFGQPQHF. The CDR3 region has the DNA TGTGCCAGCAGTTGGGGACAGTTCGGTCAGCCCCAGCATTTT.

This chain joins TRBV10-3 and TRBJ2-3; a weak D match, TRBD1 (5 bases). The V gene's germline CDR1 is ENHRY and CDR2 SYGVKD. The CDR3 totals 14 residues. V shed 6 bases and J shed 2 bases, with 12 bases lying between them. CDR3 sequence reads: CAIRGLGATDTQYF. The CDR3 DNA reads TGTGCCATCAGGGGGCTAGGGGCCACAGATACGCAGTATTTT.

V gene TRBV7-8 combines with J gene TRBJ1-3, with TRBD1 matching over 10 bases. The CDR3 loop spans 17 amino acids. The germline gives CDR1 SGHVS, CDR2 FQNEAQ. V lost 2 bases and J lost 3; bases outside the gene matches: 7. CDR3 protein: CASSLMGQGIYGNTIYF. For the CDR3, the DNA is TGTGCCAGCAGCTTAATGGGACAGGGGATTTATGGAAACACCATATATTTT.

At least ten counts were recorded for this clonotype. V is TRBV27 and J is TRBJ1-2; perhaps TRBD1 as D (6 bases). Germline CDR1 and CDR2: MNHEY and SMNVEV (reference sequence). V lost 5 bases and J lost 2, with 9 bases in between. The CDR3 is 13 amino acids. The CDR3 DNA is TGTGCCAGCAGTCGGACAGAGAACTATGGCTACACCTTC. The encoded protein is CASSRTENYGYTF.

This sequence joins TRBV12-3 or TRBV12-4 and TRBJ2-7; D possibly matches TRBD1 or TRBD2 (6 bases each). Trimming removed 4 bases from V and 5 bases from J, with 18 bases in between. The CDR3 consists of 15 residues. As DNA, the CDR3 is TGTGCCAGCAGTTCGCTCGGGGGCGGGACCAACGAGCAGTACTTC. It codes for CASSSLGGGTNEQYF.

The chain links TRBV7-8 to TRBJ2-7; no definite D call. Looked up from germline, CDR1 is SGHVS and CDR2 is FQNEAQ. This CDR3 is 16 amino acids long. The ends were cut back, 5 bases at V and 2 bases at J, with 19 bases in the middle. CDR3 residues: CASSHLSSCMPYEQYF. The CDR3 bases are TGTGCCAGCAGCCACCTCTCCAGCTGCATGCCCTACGAGCAGTACTTC.

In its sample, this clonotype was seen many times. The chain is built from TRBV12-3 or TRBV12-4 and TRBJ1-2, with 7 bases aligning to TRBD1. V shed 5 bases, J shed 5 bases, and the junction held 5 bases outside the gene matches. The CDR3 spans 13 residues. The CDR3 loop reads CASSVGQKYGYTF. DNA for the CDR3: TGTGCCAGCAGTGTGGGACAGAAGTATGGCTACACCTTC.